The T cell receptor beta chain described here comes from a study of shared clonotypes between healthy human individuals. Study-wide background: Each donor's CD8 memory used one plate, CD8 naive two, each CD4 subset three. Study conclusions and caveats: Researchers found naive subsets generally carried larger estimated richness than memory subsets. Donors were few, which limited the genetic and exposure-history diversity represented.

Libraries were prepared by immunoSEQ multiplex PCR; TCRdb keeps only in-frame clonotypes and omits some of them. The sample yields roughly 2.1 million clones, 93% seen once. V lost 5 bases to trimming and J lost 2 bases, with 16 bases between them. CDR1 is SGHTA and CDR2 is FQGTGA in the germline V gene. This CDR3 comprises 16 residues. The naive CD8 population came from CD45RO-negative cells selected for CCR7, without terminally differentiated effector memory CD45RA+ cells. This clone was seen a few times. Its antigen remains unknown. The sample was naive CD8+ T cells from PBMCs. The TCR originated in a man between 18 and 35 years old in good health. Some clones in this sample may be carry-over from other donors' samples. The chain links TRBV7-3 to TRBJ1-5; D unclear. The CDR3 loop is CASSRSPDCCNQPQHF. For the CDR3, the DNA is TGTGCCAGCAGCCGCAGCCCGGACTGTTGCAATCAGCCCCAGCATTTT.